Detailed here is one T cell receptor (beta chain). The antigen is unknown. The PCR ran on 60 Vbeta and 13 Jbeta primers. Libraries were prepared by immunoSEQ multiplex PCR; TCRdb keeps only in-frame clonotypes and omits some of them. The sample consists of around 170,000 clones, 82% of them appearing once. The data belong to a study of cytomegalovirus exposure and HLA in healthy donors. Study-wide results and limits: Later analysis placed DRB1 highest and HLA-C lowest in TCR association rates, which differed by HLA locus.

This CDR3 comprises 17 residues. CDR1 is MDHEN and CDR2 is SYDVKM in the germline V gene. The trim removed 6 bases at V and 3 bases at J, leaving 12 bases unmatched. The genes are TRBV28 and TRBJ2-3, with 10 bases identical to TRBD2. This clonotype was sampled from a man aged 35 to 55 in good health and CMV-seronegative. Sequenced material: PBMCs. The CDR3 region is CASRSTAGGRWTDTQYF. The CDR3, as DNA: TGTGCCAGCAGGTCAACAGCGGGAGGGAGATGGACAGATACGCAGTATTTT.